This TCR beta chain came from a study of control samples from healthy donors and cancer patients. Only in-frame clones appear in the TCRdb table, and some are missing; sequencing was by immunoSEQ multiplex PCR. The table has some 100,000 clones, about 91% seen once. The CDR3 is 14 amino acids. With 2 bases clipped from V and 6 bases from J, the junction kept 3 bases outside the gene matches. Looked up from germline, CDR1 is MRHNA and CDR2 is SNTAGT. The V gene is TRBV6-4, the J gene TRBJ2-2, with TRBD1 matching over 7 bases. The TCR was taken from a man aged 25-40 years in good health. Sequenced sample: blood. The CDR3 nucleotides read TGTGCCAGCAGTGACGCCGGACAGGCCGGGGAGCTGTTTTTT. Translating gives CASSDAGQAGELFF.